The next 5 T cell receptor beta chains were all read from a single sample in a study of cytomegalovirus exposure and HLA in healthy donors. PCR was performed using 60 Vbeta and 13 Jbeta primers. The protocol was immunoSEQ multiplex PCR, while the TCRdb copy is restricted to in-frame clones and leaves out a portion. The top ten clones hold roughly 2% of a sample with approximately 200,000 clones, over 70% of them seen once. The sample was PBMCs. The receptors come from a woman in her late teens or twenties in good health and CMV-seropositive.

On this clone itself: Relative to the germline gene, one junction end is altered; a read error may explain this. CDR3 sequence: CAIRAQEGGGISGANGLTF. The DNA of the CDR3 is TGTGCCATCAGAGCCCAGGAAGGGGGCGGGATCTCTGGGGCCAACGGCCTGACTTTC. The chain employs TRBV10-3 and TRBJ2-6; D possibly corresponds to TRBD1 (7 bases). The length of the CDR3 is 19 residues. CDR1 and CDR2 (germline): ENHRY, SYGVKD.

The chain is built from TRBV4-2 and TRBJ2-3; 10 nucleotides line up with TRBD2. Germline CDR1 and CDR2: LGHNA and YNFKEQ. This CDR3 spans 16 amino acids. J was trimmed by 4 bases and V by 7 bases; bases with no gene match: 11. The CDR3 is CASTPEAGGRSDTQYF. CDR3 DNA sequence: TGTGCCAGCACCCCTGAAGCGGGGGGGCGGTCAGATACGCAGTATTTT.

This chain connects TRBV19 to TRBJ1-4, with a possible D match to TRBD1 (5 bases). The CDR3 spans 12 residues. V gave up 5 bases and J gave up 8 bases, with 9 bases separating them. Germline CDR1 LNHDA, CDR2 SQIVND (reference sequence). The CDR3 coding sequence is TGTGCCAGTAGTGCCCGACAGGAAAAACTGTTTTTT. Encoded protein: CASSARQEKLFF.

V and J are TRBV6-1 and TRBJ2-4; 12 nucleotides line up with TRBD2. V lost 2 bases and J lost 4; bases outside the gene matches: 6. CDR1 MNHNS and CDR2 SASEGT come from the germline V gene. The length of the CDR3 is 17 residues. The CDR3 spells CASSESLTSGGKNIQYF. CDR3 sequence (DNA): TGTGCCAGCAGTGAAAGTCTGACTAGCGGGGGAAAAAACATTCAGTACTTC.

This clone showed up just once. The CDR3 region is CASSHPLTSGLNNEQFF. In nucleotides, the CDR3 is TGTGCCAGCAGCCACCCCCTCACTAGCGGGTTAAACAATGAGCAGTTCTTC. The V and J genes are TRBV4-2 and TRBJ2-1; 9 nucleotides match TRBD2. The CDR3 is 17 amino acids. V was pared by 3 bases and J by 5 bases, with 11 bases of the junction left unmatched. Germline values: CDR1 LGHNA, CDR2 YNFKEQ.